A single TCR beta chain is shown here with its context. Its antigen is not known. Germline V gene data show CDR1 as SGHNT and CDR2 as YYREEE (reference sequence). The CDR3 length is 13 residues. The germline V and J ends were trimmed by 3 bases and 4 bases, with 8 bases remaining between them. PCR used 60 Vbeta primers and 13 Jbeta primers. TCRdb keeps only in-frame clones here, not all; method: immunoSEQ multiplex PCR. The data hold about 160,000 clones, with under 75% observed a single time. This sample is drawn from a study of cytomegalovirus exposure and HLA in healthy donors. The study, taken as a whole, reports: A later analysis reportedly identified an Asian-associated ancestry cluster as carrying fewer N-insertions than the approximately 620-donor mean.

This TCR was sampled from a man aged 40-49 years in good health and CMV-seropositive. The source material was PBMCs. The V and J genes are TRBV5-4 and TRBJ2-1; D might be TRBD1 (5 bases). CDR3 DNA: TGTGCCAGCAGCTCCAGGGTTTACAATGAGCAGTTCTTC. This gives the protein CASSSRVYNEQFF.